Shown below are 22 T cell receptor beta chains from a single sample sequenced in a study of CD8 T cells in Susac syndrome. Reverse transcription used about 0.45 to 1 ug RNA and random hexamers. Via MiXCR, TCRdb re-called the immunoSEQ multiplex PCR reads, giving one row per CDR3 protein. The sample has roughly 140,000 distinct CDR3 sequences, about 95% seen once. The sequenced sample was CD4+ T cells from PBMCs. These receptors were obtained from a human donor with Susac syndrome.

This chain uses TRBV7-2 with TRBJ1-4; tentative D call: TRBD1 (5 bases). Trimming shortened V by 5 bases and J by 10 bases, and 17 bases separated the two germline ends. CDR3 size: 14 residues. Looked up from germline, CDR1 is SGHTA and CDR2 is FQGNSA. CDR3 in amino acids: CASSPQERKGKLFF. Written as DNA, the CDR3 is TGTGCCAGCAGCCCACAGGAAAGGAAGGGAAAACTGTTTTTT.

J is TRBJ1-1 and V is TRBV14, with D possibly being TRBD1 (5 bases). The length of the CDR3 is 12 residues. V was cut by 1 base and J by 8 bases, with 8 bases left in between. The germline CDR1 and CDR2 sequences are SGHDN and FVKESK. CDR3 DNA sequence: TGTGCCAGCAGCCAAGGGGGCAAGGAAGCTTTCTTT. The encoded protein is CASSQGGKEAFF.

A single count supports this clonotype. The chain recombines TRBV20-1 with TRBJ2-3, with no clear D. Per germline, CDR1 DFQATT and CDR2 SNEGSKA (reference sequence). Trimming took 4 bases from V and 3 from J, leaving 5 bases between them. The CDR3 has 11 residues. The CDR3 sequence is CSAIGTDTQYF. CDR3 nucleotide sequence: TGCAGTGCTATCGGGACAGATACGCAGTATTTT.

The chain has TRBV12-3 or TRBV12-4 and TRBJ2-7, with D possibly matching TRBD1 (6 bases). V was shortened by 3 bases and J by 10 bases, with 13 bases between the two germline ends. The CDR3 length is 12 residues. CDR3 loop: CASSFGTTHQYF. The CDR3 region has the DNA TGTGCCAGCAGTTTCGGGACAACCCATCAGTACTTC.

The chain joins TRBV20-1 to TRBJ2-7; 8 bases are shared with TRBD1. V trimming: 4 bases; J trimming: 5 bases; junction bases outside the gene matches: 10. The germline V gene has CDR1 DFQATT and CDR2 SNEGSKA (reference sequence). The CDR3 is made up of 14 amino acids. This CDR3 reads CSAISGTGLHEQYF. The CDR3 coding sequence is TGCAGTGCTATCTCCGGGACAGGTTTGCACGAGCAGTACTTC.

The V call is TRBV2, the J call TRBJ1-1; no clear D. Trimming left V 4 bases short and J 1 base short, with 7 bases between. Germline CDR1 reads SNHLY; CDR2 reads FYNNEI. The CDR3 runs to 13 residues. The CDR3 reads CASSVEQNTEAFF. DNA of the CDR3: TGTGCCAGCAGTGTGGAGCAGAACACTGAAGCTTTCTTT.

This clonotype was seen a single time. The chain is built from TRBV25-1 and TRBJ2-7, with 11 bases identical to TRBD1. This CDR3 has 15 amino acids. Germline trimming cut 3 bases from V and 2 bases from J; bases unmatched to any gene: 3. In germline, CDR1 is MGHDK, CDR2 SYGVNS. The CDR3 DNA follows: TGTGCCAGCAGTGAGGGGACAGGGGGTGCCTACGAGCAGTACTTC. Protein sequence: CASSEGTGGAYEQYF.

The genes are TRBV4-1 and TRBJ1-3, with D possibly matching TRBD1 (6 bases). This CDR3 region has 15 residues. Trimming cost V 0 bases and J 3 bases, with 9 bases left between them. Germline CDR1 is MGHRA and CDR2 is YSYEKL. In DNA, the CDR3 is TGCGCCAGCAGCCAAGAGGCGGACAGTGGAAACACCATATATTTT. Its translation is CASSQEADSGNTIYF.

V is TRBV6-5 and J is TRBJ2-7, with D tentatively TRBD1 (6 bases). Germline V gene data show CDR1 as MNHEY and CDR2 as SVGAGI. This CDR3 has 12 amino acids. V was shortened by 8 bases and J by 3 bases, with 11 bases between the two germline ends. Here the CDR3 reads CASRQDSYEQYF. CDR3 DNA sequence: TGTGCCAGCCGCCAGGACAGCTACGAGCAGTACTTC.

V is TRBV12-3 or TRBV12-4 and J is TRBJ2-3; no clear D. V was cut by 10 bases and J by 0 bases, with 14 bases left in between. The CDR3 runs to 14 residues. The CDR3: CATAPFASTDTQYF. CDR3 DNA sequence: TGTGCCACCGCACCCTTCGCGAGCACAGATACGCAGTATTTT.

This sequence joins TRBV12-3 or TRBV12-4 and TRBJ1-1, with D tentatively TRBD1 (6 bases). The CDR3 is 14 amino acids. The V end was cut by 5 bases, the J end by 1 base, with 11 bases between. The CDR3 DNA reads TGTGCCAGCAGTCGAGGGGGTCGGAACACTGAAGCTTTCTTT. Amino acids: CASSRGGRNTEAFF.

This rearrangement joins TRBV12-3 or TRBV12-4 to TRBJ2-5, with D perhaps TRBD2 (6 bases). V was clipped by 3 bases and J by 1 base, with 12 bases between them. The CDR3 loop spans 15 amino acids. The CDR3 sequence is CASSFTGGSQETQYF. CDR3 bases: TGTGCCAGCAGTTTTACCGGGGGTTCCCAAGAGACCCAGTACTTC.

DNA of the CDR3: TGTGCCAGCTCACCACCGGACGGATACGAGCAGTACTTC. It specifies CASSPPDGYEQYF. The chain couples TRBV18 to TRBJ2-7; D not certain. Germline V lookup: CDR1 KGHSH, CDR2 LQKENI. Trimming pared 0 bases from V and 4 bases from J, leaving 7 bases between. The CDR3 loop spans 13 amino acids.

This chain links TRBV29-1 with TRBJ2-2; 11 bases agree with TRBD2. There are 16 residues in the CDR3. Trimming removed 5 bases from V and 5 bases from J; junction bases left unmatched: 10. The V gene's germline CDR1 is SQVTM and CDR2 ANQGSEA. The CDR3 coding sequence is TGCAGCGTTCGCGGGGCTAGCGGGGGGTCTACCGGGGAGCTGTTTTTT. Its protein is CSVRGASGGSTGELFF.

The gene calls are TRBV7-2 and TRBJ1-5, with 9 bases lining up with TRBD1. The germline V gene encodes CDR1 SGHTA and CDR2 FQGNSA. Trimming cost V 4 bases and J 7 bases; bases outside gene matches: 5. This CDR3 contains 14 residues. The CDR3 DNA follows: TGTGCCAGCAGCTCGACAGGGGGAGGGCAGCCCCAGCATTTT. It codes for CASSSTGGGQPQHF.

This chain links TRBV11-2 with TRBJ2-6; 7 bases are a match to TRBD1. The V segment lost 5 bases and the J segment 10 bases; nucleotides outside the gene matches: 23. The CDR3 has 19 amino acids. CDR1 and CDR2 (germline): SGHAT, FQNNGV. The chain's CDR3 is CASSPGTATLGVGSNVLTF. CDR3 nucleotide sequence: TGTGCCAGCAGCCCCGGGACAGCGACGCTGGGGGTCGGGTCTAACGTCCTGACTTTC.

V is TRBV13 and J is TRBJ2-7; D unresolved. Trimming removed 4 bases at V and 5 bases at J, with 6 bases between. Per germline, CDR1 PRHDT and CDR2 FYEKMQ (reference sequence). This CDR3 has 11 residues. The CDR3 region has the DNA TGTGCCAGCAGCTACATCCACGAGCAGTACTTC. Its protein is CASSYIHEQYF.

This chain uses TRBV7-2 with TRBJ2-3; D possibly corresponds to TRBD2 (6 bases). The CDR3 totals 14 residues. V gave up 3 bases and J gave up 2 bases, with 9 bases separating them. In germline, CDR1 is SGHTA, CDR2 FQGNSA. The CDR3 DNA reads TGTGCCAGCAGCTTTGGGGGGATCACAGATACGCAGTATTTT. This translates into CASSFGGITDTQYF.

The CDR3 loop is CSAVSGGTDTQYF. The CDR3 DNA reads TGCAGTGCTGTAAGCGGGGGCACAGATACGCAGTATTTT. The chain uses TRBV20-1 and TRBJ2-3, with 7 bases lining up with TRBD2. The germline V gene has CDR1 DFQATT and CDR2 SNEGSKA (reference sequence). The CDR3 is made up of 13 amino acids. V lost 5 bases, J lost 1 base, and 3 bases stayed unmatched.

The chain is built from TRBV5-4 and TRBJ2-3, with 7 bases lining up with TRBD2. This CDR3 is built from 14 residues. Trimming took 2 bases from V and 3 from J; bases not matched to a gene: 3. CDR1 is SGHNT, CDR2 YYREEE, per germline (reference sequence). Here the CDR3 reads CASSFTGGTDTQYF. The CDR3 DNA follows: TGTGCCAGCAGCTTTACGGGGGGTACAGATACGCAGTATTTT.

The DNA for the CDR3 is TGCAGTGCTAGCTCCGGGCTCGAGACCCAGTACTTC. Translating it yields CSASSGLETQYF. V gene TRBV20-1 combines with J gene TRBJ2-5, with no clear D. Germline CDR1 reads DFQATT; CDR2 reads SNEGSKA (reference sequence). The V end was cut by 3 bases, the J end by 5 bases, with 10 bases between. The CDR3 length is 12 residues.

V gene TRBV4-2 combines with J gene TRBJ2-1; no reliable D call. CDR3 size: 17 residues. Trimming removed 4 bases at V and 0 bases at J, with 16 bases between. Germline CDR1 is LGHNA and CDR2 is YNFKEQ. The CDR3 loop is CASSPQVLTSSYNEQFF. Here the CDR3 DNA reads TGTGCCAGCAGCCCGCAGGTACTAACCAGCTCCTACAATGAGCAGTTCTTC.